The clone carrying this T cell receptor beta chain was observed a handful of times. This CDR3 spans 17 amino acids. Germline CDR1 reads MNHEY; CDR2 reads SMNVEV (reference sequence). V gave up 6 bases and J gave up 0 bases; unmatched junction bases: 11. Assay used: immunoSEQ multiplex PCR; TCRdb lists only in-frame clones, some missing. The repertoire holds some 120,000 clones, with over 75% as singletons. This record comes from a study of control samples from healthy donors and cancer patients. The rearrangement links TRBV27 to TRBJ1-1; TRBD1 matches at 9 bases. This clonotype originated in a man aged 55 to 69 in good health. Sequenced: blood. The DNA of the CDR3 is TGTGCCAGCAGCACTAAAGGACAGGGGAAGATGAACACTGAAGCTTTCTTT. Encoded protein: CASSTKGQGKMNTEAFF.